This T cell receptor beta chain was found in a study of early T cells in non-severe SARS-CoV-2 infection. This clonotype was seen repeatedly, ten times or more. The protocol attached unique molecular identifiers to individual cDNA molecules. From the 5' RACE reads, TCRdb called clonotypes with MiXCR, one entry per CDR3 protein. Counted here are roughly 71,000 distinct CDR3 sequences, around 14% occurring once; the ten biggest clones make up approximately 4.7%. This sequence originates from an adult who was a healthcare worker with PCR-confirmed SARS-CoV-2 infection or an uninfected control (not recorded which). Sequences were obtained from whole blood.

The CDR3 bases are TGCAGCGTAGAACTAAACCCCTACGAGCAGTACTTC. This translates into CSVELNPYEQYF. V gene TRBV29-1 combines with J gene TRBJ2-7; D call uncertain. The CDR3 contains 12 residues. The ends were cut back, 6 bases at V and 2 bases at J, with 11 bases in the middle. Germline values: CDR1 SQVTM, CDR2 ANQGSEA.